A single sample gave rise to the 15 T cell receptor beta chains below, sequenced in a study of response to subunit inactivated influenza vaccine (dated by TCRdb to the late 2010s). Library preparation used RT-PCR. Sequenced on an Illumina HiSeq 2500. TCRdb trimmed public reads at Q25 via fastp, called clones via MiXCR and kept in-frame beta chains. One record per CDR3 amino acid sequence lists the most common genes and DNA. The sample table holds roughly 290,000 distinct CDR3 sequences, of which 21% were seen once. Roughly 10% of the sample is taken by the ten largest. The source was PBMCs from blood, collected about 20 months after vaccination. The source of these receptors is a man aged 50-75 years who received an inactivated influenza vaccine. Donor details come from another sample of the same person, matched by shared clones.

This clonotype was detected many times. The J gene is TRBJ1-2, the V gene TRBV7-9, with 7 bases lining up with TRBD1. The CDR3 length is 14 residues. Unmatched junction bases numbered 6, after V lost 1 base and J lost 7 bases. The germline gives CDR1 SEHNR, CDR2 FQNEAQ (reference sequence). The DNA of the CDR3 is TGTGCCAGCAGCTTAGGACAGGGAGAAAGTGGCTACACCTTC. Protein: CASSLGQGESGYTF.

This clonotype occurred many times. V is TRBV9 and J is TRBJ1-2; D unresolved. Trimming pared 0 bases from V and 2 bases from J, leaving 11 bases between. The CDR3 is 15 residues long. CDR1 and CDR2 from the germline V gene are SGDLS and YYNGEE. The CDR3 protein is CASSVGQHPNYGYTF. The CDR3 DNA follows: TGTGCCAGCAGCGTAGGGCAACATCCGAACTATGGCTACACCTTC.

The chain is built from TRBV24-1 and TRBJ2-1, with no clear D. Germline values: CDR1 KGHDR, CDR2 SFDVKD. The CDR3 is 9 amino acids. V was cut by 9 bases and J by 9 bases, with 5 bases left in between. CDR3 protein: CATPSEQFF. The CDR3 DNA reads as TGTGCCACCCCCAGTGAGCAGTTCTTC.

This clonotype was observed a few times. J is TRBJ2-2 and V is TRBV7-6; D remains ambiguous. The CDR3 loop spans 14 amino acids. The V end was cut by 8 bases, the J end by 0 bases, with 10 bases between. Germline V gene data show CDR1 as SGHVS and CDR2 as FNYEAQ. The CDR3 protein is CASLRQANTGELFF. As DNA, the CDR3 is TGTGCCAGCCTACGACAAGCGAACACCGGGGAGCTGTTTTTT.

The V gene is TRBV6-5, the J gene TRBJ2-7; 8 positions match TRBD1. Germline CDR1 is MNHEY and CDR2 is SVGAGI. The ends lost 0 bases at V and 0 bases at J; junction bases unmatched: 4. The CDR3 is made up of 16 amino acids. The DNA for the CDR3 is TGTGCCAGCAGTTACTCCGGGACAGGTCTCTCCTACGAGCAGTACTTC. It encodes CASSYSGTGLSYEQYF.

V usage is TRBV3-1 and J usage is TRBJ2-1; 15 bases map to TRBD2. The CDR3 length is 20 residues. The ends lost 3 bases at V and 0 bases at J; junction bases unmatched: 9. Per germline, CDR1 LGHDT and CDR2 YNNKEL (reference sequence). For the CDR3, the DNA is TGTGCCAGCAGCCAGACGGGACTAGCGGGGGGCCTTAGCTCCTACAATGAGCAGTTCTTC. Protein: CASSQTGLAGGLSSYNEQFF.

The CDR3 sequence is CASSKAPGLAHNEQFF. Written as DNA, the CDR3 is TGTGCCAGCAGCAAAGCACCGGGACTAGCGCACAATGAGCAGTTCTTC. The chain employs TRBV21-1 and TRBJ2-1; whether TRBD2, the table's D call, matches the DNA was not checked. TRBV21-1 is labeled a pseudogene. The CDR3 is made up of 16 amino acids.

As concerns this clonotype: A much larger clone lies a single base off, so this may be a read error. V usage is TRBV7-2 and J usage is TRBJ1-6; D is unresolved. CDR1 and CDR2 from the germline V gene are SGHTA and FQGNSA. CDR3 length: 13 residues. CDR3 nucleotides: TGTGCCAGCAGCTTAGAGGTCGGATCACTCCTCCACTTT. This gives the protein CASSLEVGSLLHF.

This chain uses TRBV6-1 with TRBJ2-1; no definite D call. V lost 5 bases and J 4 bases, leaving 18 bases between the germline ends. This CDR3 region has 16 residues. In germline, CDR1 is MNHNS, CDR2 SASEGT. As DNA, the CDR3 is TGTGCCAGCAGTCGCAAGGGTTTCAGCGTATACAATGAGCAGTTCTTC. Protein sequence: CASSRKGFSVYNEQFF.

The chain uses TRBV29-1 and TRBJ2-2; D is uncertain. The germline gives CDR1 SQVTM, CDR2 ANQGSEA. V dropped 2 bases and J dropped 5 bases, with 9 bases sitting between them. The CDR3 loop spans 13 amino acids. CDR3 bases: TGCAGCGTTGAACCGCGGAGTACCGGGGAGCTGTTTTTT. This codes for CSVEPRSTGELFF.

This clonotype was detected only a few times. The V call is TRBV6-2 or TRBV6-3, the J call TRBJ1-6; tentative D call: TRBD1 (5 bases). The CDR3 contains 13 residues. CDR1 is MNHEY, CDR2 SVGEGT, per germline. Trimming shortened V by 6 bases and J by 4 bases, and 7 bases separated the two germline ends. The CDR3: CASRGAYNSPLHF. DNA for the CDR3: TGTGCCAGCAGAGGGGCGTATAATTCACCCCTCCACTTT.

The gene calls are TRBV7-9 and TRBJ2-3; D ambiguous. The CDR3 length is 14 residues. V was clipped by 3 bases and J by 2 bases, with 9 bases between them. From germline, CDR1 is SEHNR and CDR2 FQNEAQ (reference sequence). The CDR3 DNA reads TGTGCCAGCAGCTTCGAGACACTCACAGATACGCAGTATTTT. Amino acid sequence: CASSFETLTDTQYF.

The chain links TRBV7-9 to TRBJ1-5; TRBD1 might be the D (5 bases). CDR3 length: 15 amino acids. Germline V CDR1 and CDR2: SEHNR, FQNEAQ (reference sequence). V shed 3 bases and J shed 10 bases, with 19 bases lying between them. The CDR3 region has the DNA TGTGCCAGCAGCTTTGCAAGGGGAGGGCCGACTCCCCAGCATTTT. It translates to CASSFARGGPTPQHF.

The chain employs TRBV15 and TRBJ2-5; no reliable D call. The germline gives CDR1 LNHNV, CDR2 YYDKDF (reference sequence). The CDR3 spans 12 residues. V gave up 2 bases and J gave up 2 bases, with 3 bases separating them. The CDR3 sequence: CATSRYQETQYF. CDR3 bases: TGTGCCACCAGCAGATATCAAGAGACCCAGTACTTC.

In regard to this clonotype: Given a much more abundant clone one base away, this may be a read error. The chain carries TRBV6-5 and TRBJ2-7, with D perhaps TRBD1 or TRBD2 (5 bases each). V lost 7 bases, J lost 6 bases, and 22 bases lay in between. The germline V gene encodes CDR1 MNHEY and CDR2 SVGAGI. This CDR3 spans 15 amino acids. The CDR3 coding sequence is TGTGCCAGCAATTCCGGGACCTTTCTCTCAAGCGAGCAGTACTTC. It translates to CASNSGTFLSSEQYF.